Sequencing of this T cell receptor (beta chain) was carried out in a study of blood T cells in healthy people across ages. Findings of the study overall: Diversity was estimated from one million T cells, and these estimates were considered underestimates.

On this clonotype itself: Its antigen is currently unknown.

Trimming removed 1 base from V and 7 bases from J, with 14 bases in between. CDR3 length: 15 amino acids. The use of a sample-barcoded 5' primer and a J-beta primer mix characterized a second PCR of 7 to 11 cycles. TCRdb analysed the 5' RACE reads with MiXCR anew, one entry per CDR3 protein. There are about 1.4 million distinct CDR3 sequences in the sample; approximately 60% occur only once, and under 8.5% lies in the top ten. The chain links TRBV12-3 or TRBV12-4 to TRBJ1-5, with D perhaps matching TRBD1 (6 bases). Material for sequencing was blood. This clonotype originated in a man between 18 and 35 years old in good health. CDR3 sequence reads: CASSLGPQGIQPQHF. In DNA form, the CDR3 reads TGTGCCAGCAGTTTAGGCCCACAGGGAATACAGCCCCAGCATTTT.